The table lists the clone carrying this TCR beta chain with many counts. As yet, its antigen is unknown. Together with a sample-barcoded 5' primer, a J-beta primer mix was included in a second PCR lasting about 7 to 12 cycles. A template-switch adaptor with 12 random nucleotides tagged each cDNA molecule. TCRdb used MiXCR to reprocess the 5' RACE reads, holding one entry per CDR3 protein. This repertoire shows 1,500,000 or so distinct CDR3 sequences, 40% to 45% found once; its top ten account for less than 5%. These data belong to a study of blood T cells in healthy people across ages. Overall study results and limits: In long-lived donors, naive CD4+ cell counts and diversity exceeded those of aged donors. Unsorted PBMC input precluded a conclusive naive versus antigen-experienced comparison.

CDR3 length: 15 residues. Trimming removed 5 bases from V and 5 bases from J, with 17 bases in between. Germline CDR1 SGHTA, CDR2 FQGNSA. The sample taken for sequencing was blood. The chain employs TRBV7-2 and TRBJ2-3; perhaps TRBD1 as D (5 bases). This TCR was recovered from a young woman in good health. The CDR3 reads CASSQGHPSIDTQYF. As DNA, the CDR3 is TGTGCCAGCAGCCAAGGACACCCTTCAATAGATACGCAGTATTTT.